This is a list of T cell receptor beta chains from one sample in a study of blood T cell repertoires in COVID-19. TCRdb's table, derived via immunoSEQ multiplex PCR, lists solely in-frame clones and lacks some. Among hundreds of thousands of clones listed, almost 85% were seen once. Specimen: peripheral blood. The receptors come from a woman over 75 with acute or convalescent COVID-19. The conserved cysteine and the conserved F or W are not part of the CDR3 here. Each record gives: V gene, J gene, CDR3 protein.

v_gene: TRBV6-5
j_gene: TRBJ1-4
CDR3aa: ASSYSGTRGSEKLF

v_gene: TRBV10-3
j_gene: TRBJ2-3
CDR3aa: ATGGGFTSGSRTDTQY

v_gene: TRBV11-2
j_gene: TRBJ2-5
CDR3aa: ASSLSGETQY

v_gene: TRBV4-3
j_gene: TRBJ2-7
CDR3aa: ASSQVSSGRYEQY

v_gene: TRBV6-6
j_gene: TRBJ2-2
CDR3aa: ASTPGTGVPGELF

v_gene: TRBV7-9
j_gene: TRBJ1-1
CDR3aa: ASSLAGTGGTF

v_gene: TRBV18
j_gene: TRBJ1-6
CDR3aa: ASSPDRYTLH

v_gene: TRBV19
j_gene: TRBJ1-2
CDR3aa: ASQMTGGYGYT

v_gene: TRBV18
j_gene: TRBJ2-1
CDR3aa: ASSPVLAGGHGNEQF

v_gene: TRBV7-3
j_gene: TRBJ2-1
CDR3aa: ASSLSIAGGQSEQF

v_gene: TRBV7-9
j_gene: TRBJ2-7
CDR3aa: ASSREGVSYEQY

v_gene: TRBV5-1
j_gene: TRBJ2-5
CDR3aa: ASSFSGSNRQETQY

v_gene: TRBV3-1/TRBV3-2
j_gene: TRBJ1-5
CDR3aa: ASSQDHSPSNQPQH

v_gene: TRBV5-5
j_gene: TRBJ1-2
CDR3aa: ASSLVQGYRTRNGYT

v_gene: TRBV10-3
j_gene: TRBJ1-4
CDR3aa: AISGTGSGEKLF

v_gene: TRBV15
j_gene: TRBJ2-5
CDR3aa: ATSGRTGSETQY

v_gene: TRBV4-1
j_gene: TRBJ1-2
CDR3aa: ASSQDPTGGYGYT

v_gene: TRBV18
j_gene: TRBJ1-6
CDR3aa: ASSPTGNNSPLH

v_gene: TRBV5-1
j_gene: TRBJ2-1
CDR3aa: ASSFNNEQF

v_gene: TRBV5-1
j_gene: TRBJ1-1
CDR3aa: ASSLSGSEAF

v_gene: TRBV6-5
j_gene: TRBJ2-3
CDR3aa: ASSTVGGEAV

v_gene: TRBV5-6
j_gene: TRBJ2-7
CDR3aa: ASSPLQGNGYEQY

v_gene: TRBV11-2
j_gene: TRBJ1-6
CDR3aa: ASSLTGNSPLH

v_gene: TRBV7-9
j_gene: TRBJ2-3
CDR3aa: ASSLYQGMGDTQY

v_gene: TRBV5-1
j_gene: TRBJ1-2
CDR3aa: ASSLTGQLRANYGYT

v_gene: TRBV24-1
j_gene: TRBJ1-5
CDR3aa: ATSETGSNQPQH

v_gene: TRBV5-6
j_gene: TRBJ1-5
CDR3aa: ASSSGQAYGPQH

v_gene: TRBV6-5
j_gene: TRBJ2-1
CDR3aa: ASSPDRGPYNEQF

v_gene: TRBV7-8
j_gene: TRBJ2-3
CDR3aa: ASTQVIAGPTDTQY

v_gene: TRBV7-3
j_gene: TRBJ1-1
CDR3aa: ASSPGQNTEAF

v_gene: TRBV18
j_gene: TRBJ2-3
CDR3aa: ASSLRGGTPDTQY

v_gene: TRBV7-6
j_gene: TRBJ2-2
CDR3aa: ASSLIRGTGELF

v_gene: TRBV30
j_gene: TRBJ2-7
CDR3aa: AWSVFSGGSEQY

v_gene: TRBV7-2
j_gene: TRBJ2-3
CDR3aa: ASSRQASTDTQY

v_gene: TRBV18
j_gene: TRBJ1-1
CDR3aa: ASSPPAGNEAF

v_gene: TRBV19
j_gene: TRBJ1-5
CDR3aa: ASSTRQTQH

v_gene: TRBV28
j_gene: TRBJ1-2
CDR3aa: ASSFARGTYGYT

v_gene: TRBV10-3
j_gene: TRBJ1-1
CDR3aa: AITSRFWGPEAF

v_gene: TRBV30
j_gene: TRBJ2-5
CDR3aa: AWSGTSGSVETQY

v_gene: TRBV6-5
j_gene: TRBJ2-7
CDR3aa: ASSPGTGWYEQY

v_gene: TRBV4-1
j_gene: TRBJ1-1
CDR3aa: ASSQVEDTEAF

v_gene: TRBV30
j_gene: TRBJ1-2
CDR3aa: AWSVLSVYGYT

v_gene: TRBV3-1/TRBV3-2
j_gene: TRBJ2-3
CDR3aa: ASSQAGQLLDTQY

v_gene: TRBV5-1
j_gene: TRBJ2-5
CDR3aa: ASSLLLAGDVVRAQY

v_gene: TRBV3-1/TRBV3-2
j_gene: TRBJ1-2
CDR3aa: ASSQVPGYGYT

v_gene: TRBV10-2
j_gene: TRBJ2-3
CDR3aa: ASSRGLSTDTQY

v_gene: TRBV18
j_gene: TRBJ1-4
CDR3aa: ASSPLNSGTTNEKLF

v_gene: TRBV7-9
j_gene: TRBJ2-5
CDR3aa: ASSLTLAGGETQY

v_gene: TRBV24-1
j_gene: TRBJ2-2
CDR3aa: ARRAGTGNTGELF

v_gene: TRBV5-4
j_gene: TRBJ2-7
CDR3aa: ASSLAGEQY